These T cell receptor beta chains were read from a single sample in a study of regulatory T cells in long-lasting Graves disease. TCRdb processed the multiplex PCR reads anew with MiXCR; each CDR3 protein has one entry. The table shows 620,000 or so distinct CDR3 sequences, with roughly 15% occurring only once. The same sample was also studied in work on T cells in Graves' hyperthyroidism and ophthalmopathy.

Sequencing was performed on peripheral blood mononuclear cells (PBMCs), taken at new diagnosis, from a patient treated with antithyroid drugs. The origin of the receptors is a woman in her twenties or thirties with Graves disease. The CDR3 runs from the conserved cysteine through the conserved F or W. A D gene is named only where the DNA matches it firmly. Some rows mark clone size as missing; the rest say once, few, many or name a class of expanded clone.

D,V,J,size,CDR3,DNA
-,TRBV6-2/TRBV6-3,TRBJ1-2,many,CASRISVRTAFFGYTF,TGTGCCAGCAGAATTTCGGTGCGGACGGCATTTTTTGGCTACACCTTC
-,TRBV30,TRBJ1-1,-,CAWSPRGIFGAFF,TGTGCCTGGAGCCCGCGAGGGATTTTCGGTGCTTTCTTT
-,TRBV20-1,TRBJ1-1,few,CSARVSQSLTWIRNTEAFF,TGCAGTGCTAGAGTTAGTCAATCCCTGACTTGGATCCGGAACACTGAAGCTTTCTTT
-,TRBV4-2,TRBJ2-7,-,CASSQEDRGRPWEQYF,TGTGCCAGCAGCCAAGAGGATCGGGGGCGCCCGTGGGAGCAGTACTTC
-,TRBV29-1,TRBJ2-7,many,CSVVPFRREDEQYF,TGCAGCGTTGTCCCCTTCCGTAGGGAGGACGAGCAGTACTTC
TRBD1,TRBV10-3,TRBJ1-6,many,CAISDSGTVNSPLHF,TGTGCCATCAGTGATTCCGGGACAGTCAATTCACCCCTCCACTTT
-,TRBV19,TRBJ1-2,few,CASSIGGRGSGYTF,TGTGCCAGTAGTATCGGCGGCCGAGGATCTGGCTACACCTTC
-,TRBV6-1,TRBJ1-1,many,CASRSGERAVGAFF,TGTGCCAGCAGATCAGGTGAGAGGGCCGTTGGAGCTTTCTTT
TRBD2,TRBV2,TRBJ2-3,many,CASRTSGDTQYF,TGTGCCAGCCGGACTAGCGGGGATACGCAGTATTTT
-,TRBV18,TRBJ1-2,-,CASSLDRVRNYGYTF,TGTGCCAGCTCACTCGACAGAGTCCGTAACTATGGCTACACCTTC
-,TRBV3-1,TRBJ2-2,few,CASSGRRGAGELFF,TGTGCCAGCAGCGGCCGCAGGGGTGCCGGGGAGCTGTTTTTT
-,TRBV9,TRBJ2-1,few,CASSAQINEQFF,TGTGCCAGCAGCGCCCAGATTAATGAGCAGTTCTTC
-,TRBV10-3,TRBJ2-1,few,CAISESIGTSYNEQFF,TGTGCCATCAGTGAGTCAATCGGAACATCTTACAATGAGCAGTTCTTC
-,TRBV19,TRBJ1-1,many,CASSMGPWGVNTEAFF,TGTGCCAGTAGTATGGGCCCTTGGGGGGTGAACACTGAAGCTTTCTTT
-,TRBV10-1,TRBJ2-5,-,CASSECRGAQYF,TGCGCCAGCAGTGAGTGCAGGGGAGCCCAGTACTTC
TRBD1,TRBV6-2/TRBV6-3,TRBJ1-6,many,CASGPGQGISPLHF,TGTGCCAGCGGACCGGGACAGGGGATTTCACCCCTCCACTTT
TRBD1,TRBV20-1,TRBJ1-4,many,CSAAKVLTGGLGEKLFF,TGCAGTGCCGCTAAAGTTCTGACAGGGGGGTTAGGTGAAAAACTGTTTTTT
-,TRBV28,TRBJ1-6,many,CASTRAYDSSYNSPLHF,TGTGCCAGCACCCGAGCATACGACAGCTCCTATAATTCACCCCTCCACTTT
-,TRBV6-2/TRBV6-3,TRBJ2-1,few,CATNPSSYNEQFF,TGTGCCACGAACCCCAGCTCCTACAATGAGCAGTTCTTC
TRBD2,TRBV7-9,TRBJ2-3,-,CASSEGLAGFQDTQYF,TGTGCCAGCAGCGAGGGACTAGCGGGATTTCAAGATACGCAGTATTTT
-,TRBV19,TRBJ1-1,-,CASTVYTEAFF,TGTGCCAGTACCGTCTATACTGAAGCTTTCTTT
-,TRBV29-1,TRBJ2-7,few,CSVGEAPAYEQYF,TGCAGCGTCGGGGAGGCCCCCGCCTACGAGCAGTACTTC
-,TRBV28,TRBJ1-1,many,CASSFRRVNTEAFF,TGTGCCAGCAGTTTTCGGAGGGTGAACACTGAAGCTTTCTTT
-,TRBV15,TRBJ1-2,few,CATSRPGFSHGYTF,TGTGCCACCAGCAGGCCAGGGTTTAGTCATGGCTACACCTTC
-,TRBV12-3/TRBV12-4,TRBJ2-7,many,CASSFRDYEQYF,TGTGCCAGCAGTTTTAGGGACTACGAGCAGTACTTC
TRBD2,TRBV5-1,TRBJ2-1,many,CASSLDTAGGLVLFYNEQFF,TGCGCCAGCAGCTTGGATACAGCGGGAGGTCTTGTCCTCTTCTACAATGAGCAGTTCTTC
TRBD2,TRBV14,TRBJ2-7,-,CASSHSGSGKIISYEQYF,TGTGCCAGCAGCCATTCGGGTAGCGGGAAGATTATATCCTACGAGCAGTACTTC
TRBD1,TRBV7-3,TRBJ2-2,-,CASSSTSDRAKAGELFF,TGTGCCAGCAGCTCCACATCGGACAGGGCGAAGGCCGGGGAGCTGTTTTTT
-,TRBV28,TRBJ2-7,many,CASSLTTSRYEQYF,TGTGCCAGCAGTCTAACAACTAGTCGTTACGAGCAGTACTTC
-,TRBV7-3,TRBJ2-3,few,CASSLVPSVKTDTQYF,TGTGCCAGCAGCTTAGTCCCTAGCGTTAAAACAGATACGCAGTATTTT
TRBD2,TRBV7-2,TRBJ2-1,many,CASSLALSGSNNEQFF,TGTGCCAGCAGCTTAGCGCTTAGCGGGAGCAACAATGAGCAGTTCTTC
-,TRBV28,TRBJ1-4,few,CASSLLQGLGNEKLFF,TGTGCCAGCAGTTTATTGCAGGGCCTGGGTAATGAAAAACTGTTTTTT
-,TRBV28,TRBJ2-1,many,CASSPRGGTNNEQFF,TGTGCCAGCAGCCCCCGGGGCGGGACAAACAATGAGCAGTTCTTC
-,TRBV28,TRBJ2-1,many,CASGEHHHRNEQFF,TGTGCCAGCGGAGAACACCATCATCGGAATGAGCAGTTCTTC
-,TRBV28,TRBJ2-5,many,CASSFSQAQLGETQYF,TGTGCCAGCAGTTTCTCGCAAGCGCAATTGGGAGAGACCCAGTACTTC
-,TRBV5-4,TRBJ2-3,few,CASSFLAGIRDTQYF,TGTGCCAGCAGCTTCCTTGCGGGGATACGAGATACGCAGTATTTT
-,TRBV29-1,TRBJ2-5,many,CSVDMRGMTSQETQYF,TGCAGCGTTGATATGAGGGGGATGACATCACAAGAGACCCAGTACTTC
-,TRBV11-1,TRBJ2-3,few,CASSAGGLYFRYF,TGTGCCAGCAGCGCCGGGGGGCTGTATTTTAGGTATTTT
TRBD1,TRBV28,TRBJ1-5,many,CASRTDPGQGLYSNQPQHF,TGTGCCAGCAGAACAGACCCGGGACAGGGACTTTATAGCAATCAGCCCCAGCATTTT
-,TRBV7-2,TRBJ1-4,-,CASSRQGATNEKLFF,TGTGCCAGCAGCCGGCAGGGCGCAACTAATGAAAAACTGTTTTTT
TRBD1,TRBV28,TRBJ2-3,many,CASSGQGSTDTQYF,TGTGCCAGCAGCGGACAGGGTAGCACAGATACGCAGTATTTT
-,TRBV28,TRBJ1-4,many,CATGPRSEKLFF,TGTGCCACGGGACCGAGAAGCGAAAAACTGTTTTTT
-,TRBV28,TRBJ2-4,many,CASSRLGTKNIQYF,TGTGCCAGCAGCCGCCTCGGGACCAAAAACATTCAGTACTTC
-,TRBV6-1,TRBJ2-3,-,CASREAGPTDTQYF,TGTGCCAGCAGGGAAGCGGGCCCCACAGATACGCAGTATTTT
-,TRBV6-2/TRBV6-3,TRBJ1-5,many,CASSYDTQPQHF,TGTGCCAGCAGTTACGATACTCAGCCCCAGCATTTT
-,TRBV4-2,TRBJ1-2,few,CASSQEDYGYTF,TGTGCCAGCAGCCAAGAGGACTATGGCTACACCTTC
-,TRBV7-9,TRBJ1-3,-,CASSSLVNTIYF,TGTGCCAGCAGTTCATTGGTCAACACCATATATTTT
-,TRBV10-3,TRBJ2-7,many,CATLDRLSYEQYF,TGTGCCACACTTGACAGGCTCTCCTACGAGCAGTACTTC
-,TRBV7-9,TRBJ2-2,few,CASSPPIYTGELFF,TGTGCCAGCAGCCCTCCCATATACACCGGGGAGCTGTTTTTT
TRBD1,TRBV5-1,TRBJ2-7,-,CASSSQGANEQYF,TGCGCCAGCAGCTCCCAGGGGGCTAACGAGCAGTACTTC
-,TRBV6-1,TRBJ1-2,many,CASSELSARGYTF,TGTGCCAGCAGTGAACTAAGTGCCCGCGGCTACACCTTC
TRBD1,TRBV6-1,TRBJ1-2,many,CASSDGTGSFGYTF,TGTGCCAGCAGTGATGGGACAGGGTCCTTTGGCTACACCTTC
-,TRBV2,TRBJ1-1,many,CASSASVSTGAINLF,TGTGCCAGCAGTGCTTCTGTCTCGACAGGCGCAATCAATCTATTT
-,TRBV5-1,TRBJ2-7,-,CASSLVSGTPTYEQYF,TGTGCCAGCAGCTTGGTTTCCGGGACACCCACCTACGAGCAGTACTTC
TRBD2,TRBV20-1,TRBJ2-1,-,CSATFYPGGDEQFF,TGCAGTGCTACCTTCTACCCGGGAGGCGATGAGCAGTTCTTC